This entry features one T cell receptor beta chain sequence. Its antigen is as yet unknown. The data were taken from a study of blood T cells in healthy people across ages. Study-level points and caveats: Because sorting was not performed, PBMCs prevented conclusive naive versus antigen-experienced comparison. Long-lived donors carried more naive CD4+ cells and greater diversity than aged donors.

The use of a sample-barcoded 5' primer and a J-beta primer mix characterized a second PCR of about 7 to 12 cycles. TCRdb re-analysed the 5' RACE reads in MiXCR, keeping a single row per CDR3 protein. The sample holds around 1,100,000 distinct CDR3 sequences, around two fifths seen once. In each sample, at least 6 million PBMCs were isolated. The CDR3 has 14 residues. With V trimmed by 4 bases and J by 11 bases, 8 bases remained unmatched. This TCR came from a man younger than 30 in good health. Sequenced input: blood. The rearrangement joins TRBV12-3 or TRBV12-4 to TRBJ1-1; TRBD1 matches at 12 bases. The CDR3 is CASSWDRGLSSAFF. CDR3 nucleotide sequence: TGTGCCAGCAGTTGGGACAGGGGGCTAAGTAGTGCTTTCTTT.